This T cell receptor beta chain was recorded in a study of cytomegalovirus exposure and HLA in healthy donors. Study outcomes and limitations: It was assumed in the presence/absence analyses that sequencing depth was roughly uniform across donors. Associated with cytomegalovirus, according to the listing, were 164 TCR beta chains. Previously analyzed data showed that most TCR beta V segments were productive at a frequency of about 90% or about 30%.

In the PCR, 60 Vbeta and 13 Jbeta primers were used. Some clones are missing from TCRdb's copy, which holds only in-frame ones; the method was immunoSEQ multiplex PCR. The sample totals about 39,000 clones. Every donor was a healthy person donating bone marrow. Comment on this clone: The antigen remains undetermined.

J gave up 8 bases and V 7 bases, and 12 bases lay outside the gene matches. CDR3 length: 15 residues. Looked up from germline, CDR1 is MDHEN and CDR2 is SYDVKM. Sequencing used PBMCs. The receptor comes from a woman in her 30s in good health and CMV-seropositive. The chain combines TRBV28 with TRBJ1-2, with 11 bases fitting TRBD1. Here the CDR3 DNA reads TGTGCCAGCACCCCTGGGGACAGGGGGTCTCGAGGCTACACCTTC. This encodes CASTPGDRGSRGYTF.